The source of this TCR beta chain is a study of post-analysis software for immune sequencing data. Points from the study as a whole: Five or six TRBV segments, TRBV5-6, TRBV5-1 and TRBV20-1 among them, were found more frequent in patients than controls.

Presence of unique molecular identifiers characterized the TCR beta cDNA libraries. Out of about 0.95 to 10 million T cells, a few hundred thousand cDNA molecules were generated. TCRdb recomputed calls from the PCR reads with MiXCR, one row per CDR3 protein. The sample consists of about 540,000 distinct CDR3 sequences, 34% of them appearing once. Comments on this clonotype: The antigen remains undetermined.

The CDR3 is 17 residues long. The germline V gene has CDR1 SGHAT and CDR2 FQNNGV. Trimming at V came to 3 bases and at J to 10 bases, leaving 11 bases not matched to a gene. This sequence was found in a girl under 18 with multiple sclerosis. Material: blood. The chain carries TRBV11-2 and TRBJ2-1; 14 nucleotides match TRBD2. The DNA of the CDR3 is TGTGCCAGCAGCTTTGGACTAGCGGGAGGCTTAGGAGAGGAGCAGTTCTTC. This encodes CASSFGLAGGLGEEQFF.